This T cell receptor beta chain is drawn from a study of blood T cell repertoires in COVID-19. Using immunoSEQ multiplex PCR, the repertoire was profiled, and TCRdb retains in-frame clones only, with some absent. The data show hundreds of thousands of clones, over 80% seen once. CDR1 is SEHNR, CDR2 FQNEAQ, per germline (reference sequence). The CDR3 has 14 amino acids. V lost 5 bases and J 5 bases, leaving 15 bases between the germline ends. This TCR was recovered from a woman aged 50 to 60 with COVID-19, enrolled during active disease. The chain uses TRBV7-9 and TRBJ2-5, with TRBD1 as a possible D gene (7 bases). Specimen: peripheral blood. The CDR3 DNA is TGTGCCAGCAGCCAACTGACAGGGAGGGAGACCCAGTACTTC. This codes for CASSQLTGRETQYF.